The TCR beta chain described here comes from a study of CD4 T cells in relation to SARS-CoV-2 and coronaviruses. Whole-study context: TCR beta CDR3s were sequenced after roughly eleven-day antigen culture of PBMCs.

As for this clone: Antigen specificity is unknown.

Between the trimmed V and J ends, which lost 4 bases and 0 bases, there was a span of 13 bases. CDR1 and CDR2 from the germline V gene are SNHLY and FYNNEI. The CDR3 sequence is 15 residues long. Unexposed donor CD4+ T cells date from about 2010-2018, before the COVID-19 pandemic. The cells were cultured for about 10 days before CD4+ T cells were isolated. Clones were read by immunoSEQ multiplex PCR, and TCRdb kept only the in-frame ones, dropping some. Of 25,000 or so clones detected, roughly 82% appear once; the ten largest clones hold 10%. This receptor was obtained from a human donor in good health. The chain uses TRBV2 and TRBJ2-7; D possibly uses TRBD1 or TRBD2 (5 bases each). Input material: CD4+ T cells from PBMCs, cultured in vitro. The CDR3 coding sequence is TGTGCCAGCAGTGGGGACCGCTACTTCTCCTACGAGCAGTACTTC. Protein product: CASSGDRYFSYEQYF.